Presented here are 18 T cell receptor beta chains from one specimen sequenced in a study of OX40 agonist ivuxolimab in advanced cancers. Assay: immunoSEQ multiplex PCR; the TCRdb copy retains only in-frame clones and omits some. Here the sample spans more than 75,000 clones, more than 70% being singletons. The material was CD4+ or CD8+ T cells sorted from blood, obtained in a trial of the OX40 agonist ivuxolimab. These receptors all stem from an adult with an advanced solid tumor such as melanoma, head and neck, liver or kidney cancer.

The V gene is TRBV29-1, the J gene TRBJ2-2, with TRBD1 matching 7 bases. This CDR3 is 16 amino acids long. Germline V gene lookup returns CDR1 SQVTM and CDR2 ANQGSEA. V trimming: 6 bases; J trimming: 1 base; junction bases outside the gene matches: 11. CDR3: CSVTGVGALNTGELFF. In DNA, the CDR3 is TGCAGCGTAACAGGGGTGGGTGCGTTGAACACCGGGGAGCTGTTTTTT.

V is TRBV7-9 and J is TRBJ2-1; 7 nucleotides match TRBD2. Germline CDR1 is SEHNR and CDR2 is FQNEAQ (reference sequence). The V gene end was trimmed by 6 bases and the J gene end by 7 bases; junction bases not matched to a gene: 12. This CDR3 is 15 amino acids long. CDR3 bases: TGTGCCAGCAGGGGGGGGTGGCAACACACTAATGAGCAGTTCTTC. Protein: CASRGGWQHTNEQFF.

The V and J genes are TRBV14 and TRBJ2-7, with 8 positions matching TRBD1. The CDR3 runs to 14 residues. Looked up from germline, CDR1 is SGHDN and CDR2 is FVKESK. The ends lost 6 bases at V and 9 bases at J; junction bases unmatched: 13. The CDR3 nucleotides read TGTGCCAGCAGTGTAGCAGGGGGCTTGTCTGGGCAGTACGTC. As protein: CASSVAGGLSGQYV.

This chain connects TRBV29-1 to TRBJ2-4; D unclear. In germline, CDR1 is SQVTM, CDR2 ANQGSEA. Between the trimmed V and J ends, which lost 1 base and 7 bases, there was a span of 8 bases. This CDR3 spans 12 amino acids. CDR3 region: CSVEAGNNIQYF. Here the CDR3 DNA reads TGCAGCGTTGAAGCGGGCAACAACATTCAGTACTTC.

J is TRBJ1-2 and V is TRBV6-5; D unresolved. Trimming took 0 bases from V and 10 from J, leaving 21 bases between them. Per the germline V gene, CDR1 is MNHEY and CDR2 is SVGAGI. The CDR3 contains 16 residues. The CDR3 coding sequence is TGTGCCAGCAGTTACTCGACGCCCCCTGGGGTATTTGACTACACCTTC. Its translation: CASSYSTPPGVFDYTF.

The chain couples TRBV5-5 to TRBJ1-6, with 9 bases fitting TRBD1. The CDR3 is 14 amino acids. Germline assignment: CDR1 SGHKS and CDR2 YYEKEE (reference sequence). The junction had 4 bases not matched to a gene; V was cut back by 4 bases and J by 8 bases. DNA for the CDR3: TGTGCCAGCAGCCGGGACAGGGAGGATTCACCCCTCCACTTT. Its translation: CASSRDREDSPLHF.

The chain carries TRBV7-8 and TRBJ2-2; 7 bases line up with TRBD1. With 6 bases clipped from V and 0 bases from J, the junction kept 7 bases outside the gene matches. From germline, CDR1 is SGHVS and CDR2 FQNEAQ. CDR3 size: 16 residues. As DNA, the CDR3 is TGTGCCAGCAGACAAACGGGACAGCCGAACACCGGGGAGCTGTTTTTT. This translates into CASRQTGQPNTGELFF. Filled out from reference TRBV7-8 and TRBJ2-2, the complete variable domain reads GAGVSQSPRYKVAKRGQDVALRCDPISGHVSLFWYQQALGQGPEFLTYFQNEAQLDKSGLPSDRFFAERPEGSVSTLKIQRTQQEDSAVYLCASRQTGQPNTGELFFGEGSRLTVL.

The chain couples TRBV7-3 to TRBJ2-5, with 11 bases fitting TRBD2. V trimming: 5 bases; J trimming: 2 bases; junction bases outside the gene matches: 4. The germline V gene encodes CDR1 SGHTA and CDR2 FQGTGA. This CDR3 region has 15 residues. In nucleotides, the CDR3 is TGTGCCAGCAGCCGACTAGCGGGAAGGCAAGAGACCCAGTACTTC. It yields the protein CASSRLAGRQETQYF.

This clone was detected a few times. The J gene is TRBJ1-3, the V gene TRBV9; D is unresolved. This CDR3 has 16 residues. Per the germline V gene, CDR1 is SGDLS and CDR2 is YYNGEE. V lost 4 bases and J lost 0, with 14 bases in between. This CDR3 reads CASSSQAQSSGNTIYF. DNA for the CDR3: TGTGCCAGCAGCTCTCAAGCCCAGAGCTCTGGAAACACCATATATTTT.

The rearrangement joins TRBV5-1 to TRBJ2-3; no clear D. CDR3 length: 16 residues. The germline V and J ends were trimmed by 0 bases and 0 bases, with 11 bases remaining between them. Germline-derived CDR1 and CDR2 are SGHRS and YFSETQ. CDR3 nucleotide sequence: TGCGCCAGCAGCTTGGGGGTCTTGTCTAGCACAGATACGCAGTATTTT. Amino acid sequence: CASSLGVLSSTDTQYF.

The V call is TRBV7-6, the J call TRBJ2-5; D may be TRBD2 (5 bases). V was trimmed by 5 bases and J by 5 bases, leaving 12 bases between them. The CDR3 consists of 13 residues. Germline CDR1 is SGHVS and CDR2 is FNYEAQ. The CDR3 spells CASSPRGWETQYF. In DNA, the CDR3 is TGTGCCAGCAGCCCCCGAGGGTGGGAGACCCAGTACTTC.

The chain links TRBV6-1 to TRBJ2-5, with D uncertain. This CDR3 has 13 residues. Germline V gene data show CDR1 as MNHNS and CDR2 as SASEGT. The V end lost 2 bases, the J end lost 1 base, and 5 bases lay between the germline ends. This CDR3 reads CASSESVQETQYF. The CDR3 DNA is TGTGCCAGCAGTGAATCAGTCCAAGAGACCCAGTACTTC.

V gene TRBV11-2 combines with J gene TRBJ1-5, with D maybe TRBD1 (6 bases). The CDR3 extends over 18 amino acids. Germline CDR1 SGHAT, CDR2 FQNNGV. Trimming shortened V by 2 bases and J by 4 bases, and 21 bases separated the two germline ends. CDR3 sequence reads: CASSLSHRGRGANQPQHF. The CDR3 coding sequence is TGTGCCAGCAGCTTATCACACCGGGGACGGGGGGCGAATCAGCCCCAGCATTTT. Together with reference TRBV11-2 and TRBJ1-5, the CDR3 gives the full variable domain: EAGVAQSPRYKIIEKRQSVAFWCNPISGHATLYWYQQILGQGPKLLIQFQNNGVVDDSQLPKDRFSAERLKGVDSTLKIQPAKLEDSAVYLCASSLSHRGRGANQPQHFGDGTRLSIL.

The CDR3 nucleotides read TGTGCCAGCAGCTTAGGGCTAGCGGGAGGGTCCTACAATGAGCAGTTCTTC. It yields the protein CASSLGLAGGSYNEQFF. This chain links TRBV11-2 with TRBJ2-1; TRBD2 matches 12 bases. The J segment lost 1 base and the V segment lost 1 base, leaving 2 bases of the junction unmatched. The CDR3 spans 17 residues. CDR1 and CDR2 (germline): SGHAT, FQNNGV.

This rearrangement joins TRBV5-1 to TRBJ2-1; D remains ambiguous. V lost 0 bases and J lost 3, with 10 bases in between. The CDR3 runs to 15 residues. CDR1 and CDR2 (germline): SGHRS, YFSETQ. CDR3 amino acids: CASSLVRDLYNEQFF. CDR3 sequence (DNA): TGCGCCAGCAGCTTGGTCCGCGATCTCTACAATGAGCAGTTCTTC.

This clone was observed a single time. The V and J genes are TRBV10-3 and TRBJ2-2, with D unresolved. CDR3 length: 13 amino acids. Germline CDR1 ENHRY, CDR2 SYGVKD. Trimming stripped 0 bases from V and 4 bases from J, with 3 bases between. The CDR3 sequence: CAISESSTGELFF. CDR3 DNA sequence: TGTGCCATCAGTGAGTCAAGCACCGGGGAGCTGTTTTTT.

The chain links TRBV5-4 to TRBJ2-7; TRBD2 aligns across 13 bases. Germline CDR1 and CDR2: SGHNT and YYREEE (reference sequence). CDR3 size: 18 residues. V lost 4 bases and J lost 4; bases outside the gene matches: 14. CDR3 DNA: TGTGCCAGCAGCCGTGGACTAGCGGGGGCCCAAATCAAATACGAGCAGTACGTC. It encodes CASSRGLAGAQIKYEQYV.

In its sample, this clone was seen a few times. The chain joins TRBV19 to TRBJ2-2; TRBD2 might be the D (5 bases). Germline loops: CDR1 LNHDA, CDR2 SQIVND (reference sequence). The CDR3 consists of 13 residues. The V end was cut by 5 bases, the J end by 8 bases, with 12 bases between. CDR3 sequence (DNA): TGTGCCAGTAGTCCCAGAGGGTTAGGGGAGCTGTTTTTT. The encoded protein is CASSPRGLGELFF.